Shown below are 6 T cell receptor beta chains from a single sample sequenced in a study of blood T cell repertoires in COVID-19 (dated by TCRdb to the early 2020s). Libraries were made using the immunoSEQ multiplex PCR assay. Entries here come from immuneACCESS through TCRdb and include only in-frame sequences with V and J called. Some clones fail to appear in such tables; in the studies checked, an unresolved V gene covers under half of the shortfall, and the cause of the remainder is unknown. A total of just over 30,000 clones appear in this sample, 80% to 90% of them only once. The top ten clonotypes cover around 0.55% of the sample. Sequenced material: peripheral blood. These receptors were obtained from a woman aged 40 to 50 with active or convalescent COVID-19.

This rearrangement joins TRBV24-1 to TRBJ2-5; 9 bases line up with TRBD1. The length of the CDR3 is 17 residues. Germline CDR1 is KGHDR and CDR2 is SFDVKD. The trim removed 2 bases at V and 0 bases at J, leaving 6 bases unmatched. CDR3 loop: CATSDSRGTGYQETQYF. The CDR3 DNA follows: TGTGCCACCAGTGATTCAAGAGGGACAGGGTACCAAGAGACCCAGTACTTC.

DNA for the CDR3: TGTGCCAGTAGACCGGGACAGGGGATGGACTATGGCTACACCTTC. Residues: CASRPGQGMDYGYTF. The chain joins TRBV19 to TRBJ1-2; 10 bases are shared with TRBD1. The germline V gene encodes CDR1 LNHDA and CDR2 SQIVND (reference sequence). V gave up 6 bases and J gave up 3 bases; unmatched junction bases: 7. The length of the CDR3 is 15 residues.

The V gene is TRBV28, the J gene TRBJ1-3, with 7 bases identical to TRBD1. Germline V gives CDR1 MDHEN, CDR2 SYDVKM. The CDR3 runs to 17 residues. Losses at the gene ends were 6 bases for V and 4 bases for J; bases not matched to a gene: 15. CDR3 sequence reads: CASRRRQGRTGGNTIYF. In DNA, the CDR3 is TGTGCCAGCAGAAGACGACAGGGTAGAACGGGAGGAAACACCATATATTTT.

This clone was detected a few times. This rearrangement joins TRBV19 to TRBJ2-5; 10 bases map to TRBD1. Per the germline V gene, CDR1 is LNHDA and CDR2 is SQIVND (reference sequence). With 3 bases clipped from V and 5 bases from J, the junction kept 3 bases outside the gene matches. The CDR3 has 14 amino acids. As DNA, the CDR3 is TGTGCCAGTAGTATGGGGACAGGGGTTGAGACCCAGTACTTC. Amino acid sequence: CASSMGTGVETQYF.

This clone was counted a single time. J is TRBJ2-6 and V is TRBV5-1, with 7 positions matching TRBD1. Germline lookup yields CDR1 SGHRS and CDR2 YFSETQ. CDR3 length: 19 residues. V lost 3 bases and J lost 1; bases outside the gene matches: 13. CDR3 nucleotide sequence: TGCGCCAGCAGCTCCCAGACAGGGACCAGCCGGTCTGGGGCCAACGTCCTGACTTTC. Amino acid sequence: CASSSQTGTSRSGANVLTF.

The table lists this clone with a count of one. The CDR3 protein is CASTVVPGASEQYF. The CDR3 DNA follows: TGTGCCAGCACCGTGGTGCCTGGGGCCTCCGAGCAGTACTTC. The rearrangement uses TRBV6-5 and TRBJ2-7; D is perhaps TRBD1 (5 bases). Per the germline V gene, CDR1 is MNHEY and CDR2 is SVGAGI. Trimming shortened V by 7 bases and J by 6 bases, and 19 bases separated the two germline ends. The CDR3 totals 14 residues.